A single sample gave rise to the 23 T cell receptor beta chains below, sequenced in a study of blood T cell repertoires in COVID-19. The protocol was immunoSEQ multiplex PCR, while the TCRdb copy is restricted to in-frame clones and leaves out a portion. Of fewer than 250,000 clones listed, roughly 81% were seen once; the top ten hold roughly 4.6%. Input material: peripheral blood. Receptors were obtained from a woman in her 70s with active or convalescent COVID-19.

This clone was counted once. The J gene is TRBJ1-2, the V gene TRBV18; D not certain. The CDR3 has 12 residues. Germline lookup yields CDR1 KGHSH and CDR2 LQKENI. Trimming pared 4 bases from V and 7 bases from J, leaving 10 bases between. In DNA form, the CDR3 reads TGTGCCAGCTCACTTGGGTCGGGTGGCTACACCTTC. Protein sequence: CASSLGSGGYTF.

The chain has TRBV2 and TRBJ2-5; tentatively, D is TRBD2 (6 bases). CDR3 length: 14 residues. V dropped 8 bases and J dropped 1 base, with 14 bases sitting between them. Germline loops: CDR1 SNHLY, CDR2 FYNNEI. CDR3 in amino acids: CASGKSLAQETQYF. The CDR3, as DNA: TGTGCCAGCGGGAAGTCACTAGCCCAAGAGACCCAGTACTTC.

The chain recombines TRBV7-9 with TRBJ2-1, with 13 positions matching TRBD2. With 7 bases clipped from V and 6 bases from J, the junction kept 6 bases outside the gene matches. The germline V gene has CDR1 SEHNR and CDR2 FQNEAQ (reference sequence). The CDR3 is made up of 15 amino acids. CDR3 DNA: TGTGCCAGCAAAGCGAGGACTAGCGGGGGCAATGAGCAGTTCTTC. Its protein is CASKARTSGGNEQFF.

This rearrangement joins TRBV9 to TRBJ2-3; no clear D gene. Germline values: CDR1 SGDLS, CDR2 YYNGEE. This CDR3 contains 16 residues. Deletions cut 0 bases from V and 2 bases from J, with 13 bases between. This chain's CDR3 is CASSVGFPSNTDTQYF. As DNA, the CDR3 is TGTGCCAGCAGCGTAGGGTTCCCTAGTAACACAGATACGCAGTATTTT.

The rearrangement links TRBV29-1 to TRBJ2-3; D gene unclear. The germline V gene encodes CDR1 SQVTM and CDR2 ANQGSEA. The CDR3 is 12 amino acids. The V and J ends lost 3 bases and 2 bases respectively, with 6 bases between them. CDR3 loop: CSVDRFTDTQYF. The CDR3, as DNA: TGCAGCGTTGACAGGTTCACAGATACGCAGTATTTT.

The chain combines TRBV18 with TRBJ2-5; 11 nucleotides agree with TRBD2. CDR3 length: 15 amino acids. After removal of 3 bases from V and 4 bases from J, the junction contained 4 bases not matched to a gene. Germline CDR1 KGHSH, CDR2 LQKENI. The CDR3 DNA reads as TGTGCCAGCTCACCGACTAGCGGGACCCTAGAGACCCAGTACTTC. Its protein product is CASSPTSGTLETQYF.

CDR3 protein: CASGVGGQRPTNEKLFF. The CDR3 DNA reads TGTGCCAGCGGGGTGGGGGGGCAACGACCAACTAATGAAAAACTGTTTTTT. The chain uses TRBV6-4 and TRBJ1-4; weak D call: TRBD1 (6 bases). Germline V gives CDR1 MRHNA, CDR2 SNTAGT. The CDR3 sequence is 17 residues long. The ends were cut back, 8 bases at V and 0 bases at J, with 19 bases in the middle.

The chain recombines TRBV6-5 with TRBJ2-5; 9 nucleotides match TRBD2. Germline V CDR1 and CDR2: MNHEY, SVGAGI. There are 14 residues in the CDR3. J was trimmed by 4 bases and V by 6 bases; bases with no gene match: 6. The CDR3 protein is CASRASGKGETQYF. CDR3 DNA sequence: TGTGCCAGCAGGGCTAGCGGGAAGGGAGAGACCCAGTACTTC.

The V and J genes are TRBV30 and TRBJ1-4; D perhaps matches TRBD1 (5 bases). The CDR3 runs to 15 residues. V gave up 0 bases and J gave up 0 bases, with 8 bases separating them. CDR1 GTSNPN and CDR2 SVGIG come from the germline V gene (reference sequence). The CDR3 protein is CAWSVGTATNEKLFF. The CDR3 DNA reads TGTGCCTGGAGTGTAGGGACTGCAACTAATGAAAAACTGTTTTTT.

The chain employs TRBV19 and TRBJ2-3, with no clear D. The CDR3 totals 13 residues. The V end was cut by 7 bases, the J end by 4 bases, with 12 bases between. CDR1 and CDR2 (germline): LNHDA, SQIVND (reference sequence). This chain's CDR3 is CASTYALADTQYF. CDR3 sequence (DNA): TGTGCCAGTACCTACGCCCTTGCAGATACGCAGTATTTT.

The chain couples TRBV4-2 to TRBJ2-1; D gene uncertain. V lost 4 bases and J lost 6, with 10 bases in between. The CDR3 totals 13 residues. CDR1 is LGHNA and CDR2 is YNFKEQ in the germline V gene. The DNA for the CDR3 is TGTGCCAGCAGCCCCCCAACTCGCAATGAGCAGTTCTTC. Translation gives CASSPPTRNEQFF.

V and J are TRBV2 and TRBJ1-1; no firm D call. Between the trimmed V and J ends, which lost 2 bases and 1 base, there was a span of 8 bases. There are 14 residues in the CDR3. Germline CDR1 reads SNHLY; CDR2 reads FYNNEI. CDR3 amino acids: CASSERWRNTEAFF. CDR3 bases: TGTGCCAGCAGTGAAAGGTGGAGGAACACTGAAGCTTTCTTT.

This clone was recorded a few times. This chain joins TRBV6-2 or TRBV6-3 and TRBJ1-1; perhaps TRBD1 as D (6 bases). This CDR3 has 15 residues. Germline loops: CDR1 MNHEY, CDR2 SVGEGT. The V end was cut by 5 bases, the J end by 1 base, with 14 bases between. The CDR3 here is CASSPHRAANTEAFF. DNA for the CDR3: TGTGCCAGCAGTCCCCACAGGGCCGCGAACACTGAAGCTTTCTTT.

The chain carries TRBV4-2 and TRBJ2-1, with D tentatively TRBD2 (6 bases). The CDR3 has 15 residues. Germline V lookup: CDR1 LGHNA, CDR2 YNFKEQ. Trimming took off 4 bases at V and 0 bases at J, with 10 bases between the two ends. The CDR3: CASSLAENSYNEQFF. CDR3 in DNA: TGTGCCAGCAGCCTAGCGGAGAACTCCTACAATGAGCAGTTCTTC.

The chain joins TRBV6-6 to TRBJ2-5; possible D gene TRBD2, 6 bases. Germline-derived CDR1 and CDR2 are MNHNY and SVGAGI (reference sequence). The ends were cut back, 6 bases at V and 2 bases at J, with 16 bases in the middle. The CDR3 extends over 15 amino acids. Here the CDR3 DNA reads TGTGCCAGCAGACCTCTTGGGGGGAGACAAGAGACCCAGTACTTC. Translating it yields CASRPLGGRQETQYF.

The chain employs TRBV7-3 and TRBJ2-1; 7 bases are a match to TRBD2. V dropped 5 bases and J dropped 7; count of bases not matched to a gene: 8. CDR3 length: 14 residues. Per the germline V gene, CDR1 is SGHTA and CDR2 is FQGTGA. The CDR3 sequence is CASSDSGLRNEQFF. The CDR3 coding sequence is TGTGCCAGCAGCGATTCGGGACTAAGGAATGAGCAGTTCTTC. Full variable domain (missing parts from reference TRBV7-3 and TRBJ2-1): GAGVSQTPSNKVTEKGKYVELRCDPISGHTALYWYRQSLGQGPEFLIYFQGTGAADDSGLPNDRFFAVRPEGSVSTLKIQRTERGDSAVYLCASSDSGLRNEQFFGPGTRLTVL.

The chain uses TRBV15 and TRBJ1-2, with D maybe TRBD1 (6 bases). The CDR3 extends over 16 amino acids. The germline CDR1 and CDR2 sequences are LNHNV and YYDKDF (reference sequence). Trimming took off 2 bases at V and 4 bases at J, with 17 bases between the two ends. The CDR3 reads CATSRSREQGFYGYTF. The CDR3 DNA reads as TGTGCCACCAGCAGATCGAGAGAACAGGGATTCTATGGCTACACCTTC.

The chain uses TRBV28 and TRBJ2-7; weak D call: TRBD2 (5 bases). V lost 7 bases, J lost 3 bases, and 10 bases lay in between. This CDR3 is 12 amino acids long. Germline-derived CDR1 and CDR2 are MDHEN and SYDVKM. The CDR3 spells CASTRAGYEQYF. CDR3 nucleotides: TGTGCCAGCACCCGGGCGGGCTACGAGCAGTACTTC.

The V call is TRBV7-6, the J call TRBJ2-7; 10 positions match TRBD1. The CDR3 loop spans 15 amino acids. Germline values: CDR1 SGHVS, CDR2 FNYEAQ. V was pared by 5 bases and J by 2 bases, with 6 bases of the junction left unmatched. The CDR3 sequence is CASSTRQGATYEQYF. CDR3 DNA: TGTGCCAGCAGCACCCGACAGGGGGCCACCTACGAGCAGTACTTC. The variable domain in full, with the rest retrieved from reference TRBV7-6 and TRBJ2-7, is GAGVSQSPRYKVTKRGQDVALRCDPISGHVSLYWYRQALGQGPEFLTYFNYEAQQDKSGLPNDRFSAERPEGSISTLTIQRTEQRDSAMYRCASSTRQGATYEQYFGPGTRLTVT.

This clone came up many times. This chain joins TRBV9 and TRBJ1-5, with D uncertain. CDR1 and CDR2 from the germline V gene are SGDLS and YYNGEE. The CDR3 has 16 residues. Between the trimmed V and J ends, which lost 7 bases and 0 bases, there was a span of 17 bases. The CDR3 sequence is CASRREEKNSNQPQHF. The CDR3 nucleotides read TGTGCCAGCCGGCGAGAGGAGAAAAATAGCAATCAGCCCCAGCATTTT. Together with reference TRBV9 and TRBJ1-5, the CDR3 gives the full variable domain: DSGVTQTPKHLITATGQRVTLRCSPRSGDLSVYWYQQSLDQGLQFLIQYYNGEERAKGNILERFSAQQFPDLHSELNLSSLELGDSALYFCASRREEKNSNQPQHFGDGTRLSIL.

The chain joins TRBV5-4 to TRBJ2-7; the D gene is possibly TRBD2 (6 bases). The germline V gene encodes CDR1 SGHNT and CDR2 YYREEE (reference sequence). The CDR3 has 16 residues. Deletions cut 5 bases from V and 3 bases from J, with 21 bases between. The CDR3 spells CASSPVGGGSYYEQYF. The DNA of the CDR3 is TGTGCCAGCAGTCCCGTCGGGGGTGGGTCCTACTACGAGCAGTACTTC.

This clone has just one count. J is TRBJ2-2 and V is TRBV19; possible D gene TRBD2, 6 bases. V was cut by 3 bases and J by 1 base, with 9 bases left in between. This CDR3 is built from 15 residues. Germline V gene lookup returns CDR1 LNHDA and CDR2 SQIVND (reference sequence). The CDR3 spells CASSISGVNTGELFF. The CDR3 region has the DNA TGTGCCAGTAGTATCTCGGGGGTGAACACCGGGGAGCTGTTTTTT.

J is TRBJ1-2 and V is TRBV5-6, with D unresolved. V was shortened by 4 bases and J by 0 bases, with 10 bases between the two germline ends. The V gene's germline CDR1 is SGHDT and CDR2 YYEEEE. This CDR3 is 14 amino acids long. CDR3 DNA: TGTGCCAGCAGCCCGACCGGAGCTAACTATGGCTACACCTTC. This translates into CASSPTGANYGYTF.